A single sample gave rise to the 32 T cell receptor beta chains below, sequenced in a study of shared clonotypes between healthy human individuals. The assay was immunoSEQ multiplex PCR, and TCRdb's table has in-frame clones only and misses some. The sample includes some 980,000 clones, around 80% of them seen just once. Sequenced input: memory CD4+ T cells sorted from blood. Subset noted: CD45RA-negative fraction. Source of these receptors: a man aged 18 to 35 in good health.

The V and J genes are TRBV4-1 and TRBJ2-5; a weak D match, TRBD1 (5 bases). CDR1 and CDR2 from the germline V gene are MGHRA and YSYEKL. Trimming stripped 0 bases from V and 4 bases from J, with 9 bases between. The CDR3 has 14 amino acids. The chain's CDR3 is CASSQDSGIETQYF. CDR3 DNA: TGCGCCAGCAGCCAAGATTCAGGGATAGAGACCCAGTACTTC.

This clone has just one count. Within the sample, other DNA sequences also encode this same CDR3. The chain carries TRBV5-1 and TRBJ1-2; no clear D. CDR3 length: 13 residues. V was cut by 2 bases and J by 1 base, with 6 bases left in between. The V gene's germline CDR1 is SGHRS and CDR2 YFSETQ. CDR3 loop: CASSFGDNYGYTF. CDR3 nucleotide sequence: TGCGCCAGCAGCTTTGGAGATAACTATGGCTACACCTTC. Full variable domain (remainder filled in from reference TRBV5-1 and TRBJ1-2): KAGVTQTPRYLIKTRGQQVTLSCSPISGHRSVSWYQQTPGQGLQFLFEYFSETQRNKGNFPGRFSGRQFSNSRSEMNVSTLELGDSALYLCASSFGDNYGYTFGSGTRLTVV.

This chain connects TRBV6-1 to TRBJ1-1; TRBD1 aligns across 10 bases. CDR1 and CDR2 from the germline V gene are MNHNS and SASEGT. This CDR3 has 14 amino acids. V lost 5 bases and J lost 5; bases outside the gene matches: 5. The CDR3 nucleotides are TGTGCCAGCAGTAGGGGACAGGGGAGAACTGAAGCTTTCTTT. Its protein product is CASSRGQGRTEAFF.

This clone was seen a handful of times. The chain uses TRBV2 and TRBJ1-5; no firm D call. CDR1 and CDR2 (germline): SNHLY, FYNNEI. This CDR3 is 10 amino acids long. V lost 8 bases and J 7 bases, leaving 6 bases between the germline ends. CDR3 region: CASGEQPQHF. DNA of the CDR3: TGTGCCAGCGGCGAGCAGCCCCAGCATTTT.

The gene calls are TRBV5-1 and TRBJ1-6; D is unresolved. This CDR3 contains 16 residues. V was shortened by 6 bases and J by 0 bases, with 13 bases between the two germline ends. Germline values: CDR1 SGHRS, CDR2 YFSETQ. In DNA, the CDR3 is TGCGCCAGCAAATTCATTTCGAGCTCCTATAATTCACCCCTCCACTTT. Translating gives CASKFISSSYNSPLHF. Combining the CDR3 with reference TRBV5-1 and TRBJ1-6 gives the whole variable domain KAGVTQTPRYLIKTRGQQVTLSCSPISGHRSVSWYQQTPGQGLQFLFEYFSETQRNKGNFPGRFSGRQFSNSRSEMNVSTLELGDSALYLCASKFISSSYNSPLHFGNGTRLTVT.

The rearrangement joins TRBV10-1 to TRBJ2-1; maybe TRBD1 (6 bases). This CDR3 region has 11 residues. The V and J ends lost 10 bases and 15 bases respectively, with 19 bases between them. Germline CDR1 WNHNN, CDR2 SYGVQD (reference sequence). The CDR3 loop is CATERDNSRFF. The CDR3 bases are TGCGCCACCGAACGGGACAACTCTCGGTTCTTC.

The chain is built from TRBV10-1 and TRBJ2-7; D possibly corresponds to TRBD1 (6 bases). The length of the CDR3 is 15 residues. Trimming took 8 bases from V and 2 from J, leaving 19 bases between them. Germline CDR1 reads WNHNN; CDR2 reads SYGVQD (reference sequence). The CDR3, as DNA: TGCGCCAGCTCCAATACCGGGACATTGACCTACGAGCAGTACTTC. It is translated as CASSNTGTLTYEQYF.

The chain combines TRBV5-1 with TRBJ2-5; 10 bases are a match to TRBD2. The CDR3 is 16 amino acids. The germline CDR1 and CDR2 sequences are SGHRS and YFSETQ. The J segment lost 4 bases and the V segment lost 0 bases, leaving 6 bases of the junction unmatched. DNA for the CDR3: TGCGCCAGCAGCTTGGAGGCTAGCGGGGGTAGAGAGACCCAGTACTTC. Residues: CASSLEASGGRETQYF.

Written as DNA, the CDR3 is TGTGCCAGCTCACCCCCGGGGGGGATTAATGAAAAACTGTTTTTT. It specifies CASSPPGGINEKLFF. This rearrangement joins TRBV18 to TRBJ1-4; tentative D call: TRBD1 (5 bases). Trimming pared 3 bases from V and 4 bases from J, leaving 12 bases between. The CDR3 has 15 amino acids. Germline CDR1 reads KGHSH; CDR2 reads LQKENI.

The chain uses TRBV6-5 and TRBJ2-1; no reliable D call. Trimming removed 5 bases at V and 8 bases at J, with 13 bases between. Germline values: CDR1 MNHEY, CDR2 SVGAGI. This CDR3 contains 13 residues. The CDR3 here is CASSPDAVHEQFF. The CDR3 DNA follows: TGTGCCAGCAGTCCGGACGCGGTCCATGAGCAGTTCTTC.

Notes on this clone: This same CDR3 is encoded by further DNA sequences in the sample. The chain is built from TRBV7-9 and TRBJ1-1, with D perhaps TRBD1 (6 bases). The CDR3 covers 14 residues. The V end lost 0 bases, the J end lost 7 bases, and 12 bases lay between the germline ends. CDR1 and CDR2 from the germline V gene are SEHNR and FQNEAQ (reference sequence). The CDR3 is CASSLALGAIEAFF. The CDR3 DNA is TGTGCCAGCAGCTTAGCGCTGGGGGCGATTGAAGCTTTCTTT.

The genes are TRBV5-4 and TRBJ1-2; tentatively, D is TRBD1 (5 bases). The CDR3 extends over 14 amino acids. The germline V and J ends were trimmed by 2 bases and 3 bases, with 11 bases remaining between them. Germline V CDR1 and CDR2: SGHNT, YYREEE (reference sequence). CDR3 protein: CASSFGGADYGYTF. DNA for the CDR3: TGTGCCAGCAGCTTCGGAGGGGCGGACTATGGCTACACCTTC.

V gene TRBV29-1 combines with J gene TRBJ1-1; D remains unclear. Per the germline V gene, CDR1 is SQVTM and CDR2 is ANQGSEA. The CDR3 runs 13 residues. The V gene lost 3 bases and the J gene lost 0 bases, with 8 bases spanning the gap. The CDR3 protein is CSVEMRMNTEAFF. The CDR3 DNA is TGCAGCGTTGAGATGAGAATGAACACTGAAGCTTTCTTT.

CDR3 amino acids: CAWKGTGIIGELFF. The CDR3 bases are TGTGCCTGGAAAGGGACAGGGATAATTGGGGAGCTGTTTTTT. The chain has TRBV30 and TRBJ2-2, with 9 bases identical to TRBD1. This CDR3 comprises 14 residues. Losses at the gene ends were 4 bases for V and 8 bases for J; bases not matched to a gene: 8. Per germline, CDR1 GTSNPN and CDR2 SVGIG (reference sequence).

The rearrangement joins TRBV4-3 to TRBJ1-1, with no clear D. The CDR3 totals 12 residues. Trimming removed 1 base at V and 11 bases at J, with 11 bases between. Germline lookup yields CDR1 LGHNA and CDR2 YSLEER. The CDR3 DNA reads TGCGCCAGCAGCCAAGGGGGTATGGAGGCTTTCTTT. Amino acids: CASSQGGMEAFF.

This clone was detected only a few times. V gene TRBV4-2 combines with J gene TRBJ1-2; 12 nucleotides match TRBD1. The CDR3 consists of 17 residues. Germline trimming cut 0 bases from V and 2 bases from J; bases unmatched to any gene: 4. Looked up from germline, CDR1 is LGHNA and CDR2 is YNFKEQ. The CDR3 sequence is CASSQEGQGAGNYGYTF. The CDR3 DNA sequence: TGTGCCAGCAGCCAAGAGGGACAGGGGGCGGGGAACTATGGCTACACCTTC.

The V and J genes are TRBV18 and TRBJ2-2; 7 nucleotides agree with TRBD2. CDR1 is KGHSH and CDR2 is LQKENI in the germline V gene. With V trimmed by 1 base and J by 0 bases, 5 bases remained unmatched. There are 17 residues in the CDR3. CDR3 in DNA: TGTGCCAGCTCACCACGCGGTGCGGGAGCGAACACCGGGGAGCTGTTTTTT. Protein: CASSPRGAGANTGELFF. Filled out from reference TRBV18 and TRBJ2-2, the complete variable domain reads NAGVMQNPRHLVRRRGQEARLRCSPMKGHSHVYWYRQLPEEGLKFMVYLQKENIIDESGMPKERFSAEFPKEGPSILRIQQVVRGDSAAYFCASSPRGAGANTGELFFGEGSRLTVL.

This chain links TRBV10-3 with TRBJ2-2; perhaps TRBD1 as D (6 bases). V was shortened by 3 bases and J by 7 bases, with 9 bases between the two germline ends. CDR1 ENHRY and CDR2 SYGVKD come from the germline V gene. This CDR3 contains 13 residues. CDR3 in amino acids: CAISDRGDGELFF. For the CDR3, the DNA is TGTGCCATCAGTGACAGGGGTGACGGGGAGCTGTTTTTT.

Points on this clone: Other DNA variants within this sample encode the same CDR3. The chain links TRBV28 to TRBJ2-2; D ambiguous. In germline, CDR1 is MDHEN, CDR2 SYDVKM. The CDR3 covers 12 residues. V was cut by 6 bases and J by 4 bases, with 6 bases left in between. CDR3 protein: CASSRGTGELFF. DNA for the CDR3: TGTGCCAGCAGCCGAGGCACCGGGGAGCTGTTTTTT.

This clone was seen a few times. For the CDR3, the DNA is TGCGCCAGCACCGGACAGGGGTCGAGCAATCAGCCCCAGCATTTT. It translates to CASTGQGSSNQPQHF. The chain couples TRBV10-2 to TRBJ1-5, with TRBD1 identical over 9 bases. The CDR3 is 15 residues long. Trimming removed 7 bases from V and 1 base from J; junction bases left unmatched: 5. CDR1 is WSHSY and CDR2 is SAAADI in the germline V gene.

This clone was detected only a few times. The J gene is TRBJ1-2, the V gene TRBV29-1, with TRBD1 matching over 7 bases. Germline V gene data show CDR1 as SQVTM and CDR2 as ANQGSEA. The CDR3 contains 13 residues. V shed 0 bases, J shed 12 bases, and the junction held 10 bases outside the gene matches. CDR3 DNA: TGCAGCGTTGAAGACCCCCAGGACAGGTCGGACACCTTC. Translating gives CSVEDPQDRSDTF.

The rearrangement uses TRBV28 and TRBJ2-7; D ambiguous. The V end lost 8 bases, the J end lost 3 bases, and 8 bases lay between the germline ends. CDR3 length: 11 residues. From germline, CDR1 is MDHEN and CDR2 SYDVKM. The DNA for the CDR3 is TGTGCCAGCGTAGGGAACTACGAGCAGTACTTC. Its protein is CASVGNYEQYF. Full variable domain (outside the CDR3, taken from reference TRBV28 and TRBJ2-7): DVKVTQSSRYLVKRTGEKVFLECVQDMDHENMFWYRQDPGLGLRLIYFSYDVKMKEKGDIPEGYSVSREKKERFSLILESASTNQTSMYLCASVGNYEQYFGPGTRLTVT.

The V call is TRBV6-6, the J call TRBJ2-1; D is unclear. Germline-derived CDR1 and CDR2 are MNHNY and SVGAGI (reference sequence). V lost 4 bases, J lost 5 bases, and 9 bases lay in between. This CDR3 contains 13 residues. The CDR3 DNA is TGTGCCAGCAGTTTTGCATCGAACAATGAGCAGTTCTTC. It encodes CASSFASNNEQFF.

V usage is TRBV28 and J usage is TRBJ2-1, with TRBD2 matching over 8 bases. CDR3 size: 16 residues. The V gene end was trimmed by 6 bases and the J gene end by 8 bases; junction bases not matched to a gene: 15. Germline V gives CDR1 MDHEN, CDR2 SYDVKM. The CDR3 protein is CASSPWTSSFVDEQFF. CDR3 DNA sequence: TGTGCCAGCAGCCCATGGACTAGCTCTTTTGTCGATGAGCAGTTCTTC.

V and J are TRBV5-1 and TRBJ2-7; possible D gene TRBD1, 5 bases. Germline V lookup: CDR1 SGHRS, CDR2 YFSETQ. V was shortened by 4 bases and J by 0 bases, with 17 bases between the two germline ends. The CDR3 runs 16 residues. As DNA, the CDR3 is TGCGCCAGCAGCCCCTCAACAGGTTTCAGCTCCTACGAGCAGTACTTC. As protein: CASSPSTGFSSYEQYF.

The CDR3 loop reads CSVRGGLKGTDTQYF. In DNA, the CDR3 is TGCAGCGTCAGGGGGGGCTTGAAGGGCACAGATACGCAGTATTTT. The chain uses TRBV29-1 and TRBJ2-3, with D perhaps assigned TRBD1 or TRBD2 (7 bases each). Germline V gene data show CDR1 as SQVTM and CDR2 as ANQGSEA. The V end was cut by 6 bases, the J end by 1 base, with 17 bases between. This CDR3 is built from 15 residues.

The chain has TRBV2 and TRBJ1-4, with 8 positions matching TRBD1. After removal of 5 bases from V and 10 bases from J, the junction contained 9 bases not matched to a gene. The CDR3 has 14 amino acids. Germline V gene data show CDR1 as SNHLY and CDR2 as FYNNEI. The CDR3 sequence is CASSMDRAGGKLFF. The CDR3 DNA reads TGTGCCAGCAGTATGGACAGGGCGGGCGGAAAACTGTTTTTT.

The chain couples TRBV7-8 to TRBJ2-7, with TRBD1 identical over 7 bases. The CDR3 is 13 amino acids. CDR1 and CDR2 from the germline V gene are SGHVS and FQNEAQ. V was clipped by 10 bases and J by 4 bases; unmatched bases: 10. The CDR3 region is CATRTGEKYEQYF. The CDR3 nucleotides are TGTGCCACCAGGACAGGAGAAAAATACGAGCAGTACTTC.

Note on this clone: A much larger clone sits a single nucleotide away, making a read error possible. This chain joins TRBV2 and TRBJ1-1, with D tentatively TRBD1 (5 bases). Germline V lookup: CDR1 SNHLY, CDR2 FYNNEI. With 1 base removed from V and 4 bases from J, the gap between germline ends came to 7 bases. CDR3 length: 13 residues. CDR3 region: CASSEEGTTEAFF. The CDR3 DNA sequence: TGTGCCAGCAGTGAAGAGGGGACCACTGAAGCTTTCTTT.

Note on this clone: The identical CDR3 is also encoded by other nucleotide sequences in the sample. This chain connects TRBV10-3 to TRBJ1-1; a weak D match, TRBD1 (6 bases). Germline-derived CDR1 and CDR2 are ENHRY and SYGVKD. V shed 6 bases and J shed 5 bases, with 19 bases lying between them. CDR3 length: 15 residues. The CDR3 loop reads CAISTEGQGLTEAFF. CDR3 nucleotides: TGTGCCATCAGCACCGAGGGGCAGGGGTTGACTGAAGCTTTCTTT.

A remark on this clone: Within the sample, other DNA sequences also encode this same CDR3. This chain's CDR3 is CASSYSRGYEQYF. The CDR3 DNA is TGTGCCAGCAGTTACTCCCGGGGATACGAGCAGTACTTC. The chain employs TRBV6-5 and TRBJ2-7, with a possible D match to TRBD2 (5 bases). The CDR3 length is 13 residues. Germline assignment: CDR1 MNHEY and CDR2 SVGAGI. The ends were cut back, 0 bases at V and 4 bases at J, with 7 bases in the middle.

The V and J genes are TRBV2 and TRBJ2-4, with 15 nucleotides matching TRBD2. The CDR3 extends over 15 amino acids. Germline V gene data show CDR1 as SNHLY and CDR2 as FYNNEI. V lost 6 bases to trimming and J lost 7 bases; unmatched junction nucleotides: 4. CDR3 region: CASRTGLAGGNIQYF. The CDR3 nucleotides are TGTGCCAGCAGAACCGGACTAGCGGGGGGGAACATTCAGTACTTC.